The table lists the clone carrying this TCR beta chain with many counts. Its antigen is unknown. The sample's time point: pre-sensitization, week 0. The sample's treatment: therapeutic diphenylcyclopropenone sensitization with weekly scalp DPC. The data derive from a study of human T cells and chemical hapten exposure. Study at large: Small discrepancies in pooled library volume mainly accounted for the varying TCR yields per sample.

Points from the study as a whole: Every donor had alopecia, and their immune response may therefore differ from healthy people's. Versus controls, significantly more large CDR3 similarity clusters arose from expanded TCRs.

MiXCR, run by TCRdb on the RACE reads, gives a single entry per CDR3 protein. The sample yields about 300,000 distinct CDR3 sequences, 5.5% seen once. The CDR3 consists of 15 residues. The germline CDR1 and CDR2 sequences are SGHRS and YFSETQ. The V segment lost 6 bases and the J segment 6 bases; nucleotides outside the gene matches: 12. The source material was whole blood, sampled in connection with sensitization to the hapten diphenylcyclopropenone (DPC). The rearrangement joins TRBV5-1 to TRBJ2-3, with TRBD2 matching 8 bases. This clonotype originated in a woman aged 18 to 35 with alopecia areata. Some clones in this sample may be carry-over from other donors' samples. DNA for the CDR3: TGCGCCAGCACCCTACTGCGGGGGGTCGGGGATACGCAGTATTTT. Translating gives CASTLLRGVGDTQYF.